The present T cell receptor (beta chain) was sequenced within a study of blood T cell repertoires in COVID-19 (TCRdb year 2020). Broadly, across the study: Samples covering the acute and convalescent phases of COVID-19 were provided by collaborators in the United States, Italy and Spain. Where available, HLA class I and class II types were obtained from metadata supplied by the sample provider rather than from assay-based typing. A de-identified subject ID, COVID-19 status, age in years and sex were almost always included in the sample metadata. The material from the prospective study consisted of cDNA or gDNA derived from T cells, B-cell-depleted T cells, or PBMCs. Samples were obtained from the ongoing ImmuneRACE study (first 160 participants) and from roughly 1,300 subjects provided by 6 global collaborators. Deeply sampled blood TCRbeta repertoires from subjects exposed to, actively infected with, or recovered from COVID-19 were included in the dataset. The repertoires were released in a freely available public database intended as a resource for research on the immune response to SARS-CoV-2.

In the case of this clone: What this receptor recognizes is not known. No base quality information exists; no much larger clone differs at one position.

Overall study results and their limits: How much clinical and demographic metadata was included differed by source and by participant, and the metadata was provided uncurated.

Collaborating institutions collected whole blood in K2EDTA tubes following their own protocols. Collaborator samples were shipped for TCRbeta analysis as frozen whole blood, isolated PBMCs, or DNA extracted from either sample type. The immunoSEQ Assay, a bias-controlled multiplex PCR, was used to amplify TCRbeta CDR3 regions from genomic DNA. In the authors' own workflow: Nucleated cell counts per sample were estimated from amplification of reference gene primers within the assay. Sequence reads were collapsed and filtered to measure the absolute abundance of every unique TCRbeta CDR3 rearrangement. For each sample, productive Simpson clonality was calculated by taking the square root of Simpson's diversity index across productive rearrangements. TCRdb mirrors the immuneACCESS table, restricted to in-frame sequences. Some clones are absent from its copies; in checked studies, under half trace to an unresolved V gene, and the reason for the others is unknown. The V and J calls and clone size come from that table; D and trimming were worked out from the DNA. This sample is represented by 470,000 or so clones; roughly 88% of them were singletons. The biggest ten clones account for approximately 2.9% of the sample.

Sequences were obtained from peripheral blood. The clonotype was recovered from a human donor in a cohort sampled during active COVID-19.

The CDR3 protein: CASSQESGSVHEQYF. In nucleotides, the sequence is TGCGCCAGCAGTCAAGAGAGCGGGAGTGTCCACGAGCAGTACTTC. The rearrangement joined TRBV23-1 to TRBJ2-7, and 8 bases in between align with TRBD2. TRBV23-1 is known as an ORF, though its function is uncertain. After removal of 2 bases from V and 5 bases from J, the junction retains 8 bases not matched to a gene. The CDR3 covers 15 residues, taking in both the cysteine and the phenylalanine. The CDR3 DNA has 45 bases and is translated from base 1.